This T cell receptor beta chain comes out of a study of T cell responses to AZD1222 COVID-19 vaccine. The method was immunoSEQ multiplex PCR; TCRdb's version includes in-frame clones alone and lacks a portion of them. Of under 150,000 clones in the sample, more than 85% were seen once. V was shortened by 0 bases and J by 4 bases, with 6 bases between the two germline ends. CDR3 size: 14 residues. From germline, CDR1 is SGHTA and CDR2 FQGNSA. The V and J genes are TRBV7-2 and TRBJ2-2, with a possible D match to TRBD1 (5 bases). This TCR derives from an adult in good health. This specimen was peripheral blood, taken on day 0 of AZD1222 vaccination. The CDR3 nucleotides are TGTGCCAGCAGCTTAGCTCAGGGCACCGGGGAGCTGTTTTTT. Protein: CASSLAQGTGELFF.